The next 7 T cell receptor beta chains were all read from a single sample in a study of control samples from healthy donors and cancer patients. Data came from immunoSEQ multiplex PCR; TCRdb stores just in-frame clones and leaves some out. The sample gives roughly 130,000 clones, about 94% of which show up once; 11% to 15% is in the top ten. Sequenced sample: PBMCs. The source is a man between 60 and 75 years old with colorectal cancer.

This chain uses TRBV13 with TRBJ2-7, with D maybe TRBD2 (6 bases). Germline lookup yields CDR1 PRHDT and CDR2 FYEKMQ (reference sequence). Trimming left V 5 bases short and J 0 bases short, with 14 bases between. The CDR3 consists of 15 residues. The CDR3 bases are TGTGCCAGCAGCACCCAGCTAGCGAGCTCCTACGAGCAGTACTTC. Its protein product is CASSTQLASSYEQYF. The whole variable domain, remainder taken from reference TRBV13 and TRBJ2-7, is AAGVIQSPRHLIKEKRETATLKCYPIPRHDTVYWYQQGPGQDPQFLISFYEKMQSDKGSIPDRFSAQQFSDYHSELNMSSLELGDSALYFCASSTQLASSYEQYFGPGTRLTVT.

The J gene is TRBJ1-3, the V gene TRBV6-2 or TRBV6-3; 7 positions agree with TRBD1. The ends lost 5 bases at V and 0 bases at J; junction bases unmatched: 1. Germline CDR1 reads MNHEY; CDR2 reads SVGEGT. The CDR3 extends over 14 amino acids. The CDR3 sequence is CASSRTGSGNTIYF. As DNA, the CDR3 is TGTGCCAGCAGTCGGACAGGCTCTGGAAACACCATATATTTT.

The genes are TRBV29-1 and TRBJ2-3, with D maybe TRBD2 (5 bases). The germline CDR1 and CDR2 sequences are SQVTM and ANQGSEA. V was trimmed by 2 bases and J by 1 base, leaving 7 bases between them. The CDR3 runs 13 residues. CDR3 coding DNA: TGCAGCGTTGAAAGTAGCGGCACAGATACGCAGTATTTT. This encodes CSVESSGTDTQYF.

V gene TRBV19 combines with J gene TRBJ1-5; D is ambiguous. The CDR3 sequence is 14 residues long. V was clipped by 5 bases and J by 0 bases, with 8 bases between them. Germline V lookup: CDR1 LNHDA, CDR2 SQIVND (reference sequence). CDR3 sequence: CASSDTYSNQPQHF. The CDR3 DNA follows: TGTGCCAGTAGTGACACTTATAGCAATCAGCCCCAGCATTTT. Variable domain in full (rest from reference TRBV19 and TRBJ1-5): DGGITQSPKYLFRKEGQNVTLSCEQNLNHDAMYWYRQDPGQGLRLIYYSQIVNDFQKGDIAEGYSVSREKKESFPLTVTSAQKNPTAFYLCASSDTYSNQPQHFGDGTRLSIL.

The J gene is TRBJ1-1, the V gene TRBV12-3 or TRBV12-4; D is unclear. V lost 1 base, J lost 1 base, and 4 bases lay in between. The CDR3 contains 13 residues. CDR3 protein: CASSLEGNTEAFF. The DNA of the CDR3 is TGTGCCAGCAGTTTAGAAGGGAACACTGAAGCTTTCTTT.

The CDR3 spells CASSLDSGRGDTQYF. The CDR3, as DNA: TGTGCCAGCAGCTTGGATTCTGGCCGGGGAGATACGCAGTATTTT. V usage is TRBV5-4 and J usage is TRBJ2-3, with D possibly being TRBD2 (5 bases). This CDR3 has 15 residues. The V and J ends lost 0 bases and 5 bases respectively, with 13 bases between them. Germline lookup yields CDR1 SGHNT and CDR2 YYREEE (reference sequence).

The chain is built from TRBV6-2 or TRBV6-3 and TRBJ2-5, with D possibly being TRBD2 (5 bases). Germline V gives CDR1 MNHEY, CDR2 SVGEGT. The germline V and J ends were trimmed by 2 bases and 4 bases, with 14 bases remaining between them. The CDR3 is 15 residues long. CDR3 sequence (DNA): TGTGCCAGCAGTTACGACCAGTGGACTGGAGAGACCCAGTACTTC. Translated: CASSYDQWTGETQYF.